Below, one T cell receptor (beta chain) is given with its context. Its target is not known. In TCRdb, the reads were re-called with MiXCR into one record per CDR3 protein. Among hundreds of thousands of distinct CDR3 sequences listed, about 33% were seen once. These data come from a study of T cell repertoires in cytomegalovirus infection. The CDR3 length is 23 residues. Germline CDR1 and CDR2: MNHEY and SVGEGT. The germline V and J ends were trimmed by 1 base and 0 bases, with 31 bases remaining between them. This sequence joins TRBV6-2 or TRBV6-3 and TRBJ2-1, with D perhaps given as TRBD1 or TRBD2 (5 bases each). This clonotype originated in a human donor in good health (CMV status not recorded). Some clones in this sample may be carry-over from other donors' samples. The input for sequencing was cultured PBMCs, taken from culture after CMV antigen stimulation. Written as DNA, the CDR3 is TGTGCCAGCAGTTACTTTTCATCGGACGATTCGGGACCCAGCGGTCCCTCCTACAATGAGCAGTTCTTC. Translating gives CASSYFSSDDSGPSGPSYNEQFF.